The 18 T cell receptor beta chains below were found in one sample sequenced in a study of neurological immune-mediated disorders. MiXCR, applied by TCRdb to the 5' RACE reads, yields one record per CDR3 protein. The table records around 20,000 distinct CDR3 sequences, about 30% of them present only once. The sample was PBMCs. Receptors were obtained from a middle-aged man with HTLV-1-associated myelopathy (HAM/TSP).

In its sample, this clonotype was seen a few times. V is TRBV20-1 and J is TRBJ2-7; D possibly matches TRBD1 or TRBD2 (5 bases each). CDR1 and CDR2 from the germline V gene are DFQATT and SNEGSKA (reference sequence). CDR3 length: 12 amino acids. Trimming removed 3 bases at V and 2 bases at J, with 8 bases between. CDR3 nucleotides: TGCAGTGCTAGGGGGGTGGCCTACGAGCAGTACTTC. Translating gives CSARGVAYEQYF.

This clonotype has more than one count but fewer than ten. The gene calls are TRBV7-3 and TRBJ2-1; tentative D call: TRBD2 (5 bases). Trimming cost V 4 bases and J 0 bases, with 7 bases left between them. In germline, CDR1 is SGHTA, CDR2 FQGTGA. The CDR3 loop spans 14 amino acids. The DNA of the CDR3 is TGTGCCAGCAGCTCAACTAGCTCCTACAATGAGCAGTTCTTC. This gives the protein CASSSTSSYNEQFF. Based on the CDR3 plus reference TRBV7-3 and TRBJ2-1, the full variable domain is GAGVSQTPSNKVTEKGKYVELRCDPISGHTALYWYRQSLGQGPEFLIYFQGTGAADDSGLPNDRFFAVRPEGSVSTLKIQRTERGDSAVYLCASSSTSSYNEQFFGPGTRLTVL.

This clonotype was observed a few times. V and J are TRBV18 and TRBJ1-5; D is unresolved. Germline-derived CDR1 and CDR2 are KGHSH and LQKENI. The CDR3 length is 15 residues. V lost 3 bases to trimming and J lost 1 base, with 10 bases between them. The CDR3 nucleotides are TGTGCCAGCTCACCCCTGCCGGGGAGCAATCAGCCCCAGCATTTT. It specifies CASSPLPGSNQPQHF. The full variable domain, rest sourced from reference TRBV18 and TRBJ1-5, is NAGVMQNPRHLVRRRGQEARLRCSPMKGHSHVYWYRQLPEEGLKFMVYLQKENIIDESGMPKERFSAEFPKEGPSILRIQQVVRGDSAAYFCASSPLPGSNQPQHFGDGTRLSIL.

This clonotype occurred many times. V usage is TRBV5-6 and J usage is TRBJ1-5; D gene unclear. The V gene lost 4 bases and the J gene lost 9 bases, with 14 bases spanning the gap. Germline V gene sequence: CDR1 SGHDT, CDR2 YYEEEE. CDR3 length: 13 residues. The CDR3 sequence is CASSPSGSWPQHF. The CDR3 DNA reads TGTGCCAGCAGCCCATCGGGGTCTTGGCCCCAGCATTTT.

V usage is TRBV10-2 and J usage is TRBJ2-3; 7 nucleotides match TRBD2. Trimming cost V 5 bases and J 4 bases; bases outside gene matches: 12. The CDR3 loop spans 16 amino acids. CDR1 and CDR2 from the germline V gene are WSHSY and SAAADI. The CDR3 sequence: CASSPPRGGGADTQYF. The DNA of the CDR3 is TGCGCCAGCAGTCCCCCTCGCGGGGGTGGGGCAGATACGCAGTATTTT.

The chain couples TRBV20-1 to TRBJ2-7; 7 bases match TRBD2. The CDR3 has 14 amino acids. Germline-derived CDR1 and CDR2 are DFQATT and SNEGSKA (reference sequence). Germline trimming cut 3 bases from V and 0 bases from J; bases unmatched to any gene: 5. CDR3 in amino acids: CSARRAGRSYEQYF. The CDR3 bases are TGCAGTGCTAGGAGAGCGGGGCGCTCCTACGAGCAGTACTTC.

This clonotype appeared a few times. The J gene is TRBJ1-1, the V gene TRBV27; D not certain. The germline V and J ends were trimmed by 4 bases and 5 bases, with 14 bases remaining between them. There are 14 residues in the CDR3. Germline CDR1 reads MNHEY; CDR2 reads SMNVEV (reference sequence). The CDR3 loop is CASSSVRTVTEAFF. CDR3 coding DNA: TGTGCCAGCAGTTCCGTCCGAACAGTTACTGAAGCTTTCTTT.

A few counts support this clonotype. The V gene is TRBV10-3, the J gene TRBJ1-6; 8 positions agree with TRBD1. The length of the CDR3 is 13 residues. V shed 6 bases, J shed 5 bases, and the junction held 0 bases outside the gene matches. CDR1 is ENHRY, CDR2 SYGVKD, per germline. The CDR3 coding sequence is TGTGCCATCAGGGGACAGGATAATTCACCCCTCCACTTT. Translation gives CAIRGQDNSPLHF.

This clonotype has a count of ten or more. J is TRBJ2-1 and V is TRBV5-1, with D maybe TRBD2 (5 bases). The CDR3 is 14 amino acids. Trimming removed 5 bases from V and 5 bases from J, with 14 bases in between. CDR1 and CDR2 from the germline V gene are SGHRS and YFSETQ. The CDR3: CASRGDMGHNEQFF. CDR3 DNA: TGCGCCAGCAGGGGAGACATGGGTCACAATGAGCAGTTCTTC.

This clonotype turned up a few times. The J gene is TRBJ2-1, the V gene TRBV4-3, with D possibly matching TRBD2 (5 bases). The CDR3 is 15 amino acids. Trimming took 4 bases from V and 6 from J, leaving 16 bases between them. CDR1 is LGHNA, CDR2 YSLEER, per germline. The CDR3 is CASSPQPSAGNEQFF. CDR3 DNA: TGCGCCAGCAGCCCCCAGCCAAGTGCGGGCAATGAGCAGTTCTTC.

The chain is built from TRBV7-2 and TRBJ2-5; 13 bases are a match to TRBD2. V was clipped by 3 bases and J by 5 bases; unmatched bases: 6. From germline, CDR1 is SGHTA and CDR2 FQGNSA. CDR3 size: 16 residues. CDR3 residues: CASSFGTSGAGETQYF. The DNA of the CDR3 is TGTGCCAGCAGCTTCGGGACTAGCGGGGCGGGGGAGACCCAGTACTTC.

This clonotype turned up a few times. The gene calls are TRBV5-1 and TRBJ1-1, with a possible D match to TRBD1 (6 bases). V lost 0 bases and J lost 8, with 14 bases in between. The CDR3 runs 14 residues. Germline assignment: CDR1 SGHRS and CDR2 YFSETQ. CDR3 in amino acids: CASSLDPGTQEAFF. CDR3 bases: TGCGCCAGCAGCTTGGATCCCGGGACACAAGAAGCTTTCTTT.

This clonotype occurred many times. The chain has TRBV18 and TRBJ2-7, with TRBD1 matching 7 bases. The germline V gene encodes CDR1 KGHSH and CDR2 LQKENI. This CDR3 has 15 amino acids. The V and J ends lost 3 bases and 7 bases, in that order; junction bases with no gene match: 12. The CDR3 DNA follows: TGTGCCAGCTCACCTCCCGGGACAGCTTCCTGGGAGCAGTACTTC. This codes for CASSPPGTASWEQYF.

In its sample, this clonotype ranks as medium-sized. The genes are TRBV27 and TRBJ2-5; D call uncertain. This CDR3 has 12 amino acids. Germline values: CDR1 MNHEY, CDR2 SMNVEV (reference sequence). V lost 5 bases and J lost 5, with 9 bases in between. In DNA form, the CDR3 reads TGTGCCAGCAGTCCGGCCGGTGAGACCCAGTACTTC. It codes for CASSPAGETQYF.

There are a few counts of this clonotype. The chain recombines TRBV20-1 with TRBJ2-5, with D perhaps assigned TRBD1 or TRBD2 (5 bases each). The CDR3 spans 13 residues. V was trimmed by 6 bases and J by 5 bases, leaving 16 bases between them. Germline V lookup: CDR1 DFQATT, CDR2 SNEGSKA (reference sequence). This CDR3 reads CSAGAGTRETQYF. The CDR3 bases are TGCAGTGCCGGGGCCGGGACGAGGGAGACCCAGTACTTC.

J is TRBJ1-1 and V is TRBV18; D not certain. CDR1 and CDR2 (germline): KGHSH, LQKENI. Trimming left V 0 bases short and J 1 base short, with 3 bases between. This CDR3 has 13 residues. The CDR3 DNA is TGTGCCAGCTCACCACCCCAGAACACTGAAGCTTTCTTT. This codes for CASSPPQNTEAFF.

The chain links TRBV27 to TRBJ1-1; D might be TRBD1 (6 bases). The V end was cut by 8 bases, the J end by 2 bases, with 12 bases between. CDR1 is MNHEY and CDR2 is SMNVEV in the germline V gene (reference sequence). This CDR3 has 13 residues. The CDR3, as DNA: TGTGCCAGCTCGACAGGATACAACACTGAAGCTTTCTTT. Residues: CASSTGYNTEAFF.

Only a few counts were recorded for this clonotype. V gene TRBV5-1 combines with J gene TRBJ1-1; tentative D call: TRBD1 (6 bases). This CDR3 has 15 amino acids. V shed 5 bases and J shed 1 base, with 15 bases lying between them. Germline values: CDR1 SGHRS, CDR2 YFSETQ. The CDR3 DNA reads TGCGCCAGCAGTATACAGGGACGGTCGAACACTGAAGCTTTCTTT. Protein product: CASSIQGRSNTEAFF.